This T cell receptor beta chain came from a study of blood T cell repertoires in COVID-19. Overall study: Specimens from acute and convalescent COVID-19 originated in the United States, Italy and Spain. Sources were T cells, B-cell-depleted T cells, or PBMCs; the material itself was cDNA or gDNA.

Original methodology: From reference gene primer amplification, estimates of nucleated cell counts were derived. Using immunoSEQ multiplex PCR, the repertoire was profiled, and TCRdb retains in-frame clones only, with some absent. V, J and clone size reflect that table, while D and trimming were determined from the DNA. The sample carries over 45,000 clones, approximately 91% recorded once. V dropped 5 bases and J dropped 1 base, with 8 bases sitting between them. Per the germline V gene, CDR1 is MNHNY and CDR2 is SVGAGI (reference sequence). The CDR3 extends over 13 amino acids. This chain joins TRBV6-6 and TRBJ1-1; the D gene is possibly TRBD1 (5 bases). The sequence came from a man between 60 and 70 years old with active COVID-19. The sample taken for sequencing was peripheral blood. The CDR3 DNA reads as TGTGCCAGCAGTCCCCAGGGGAACACTGAAGCTTTCTTT. Its translation is CASSPQGNTEAFF.